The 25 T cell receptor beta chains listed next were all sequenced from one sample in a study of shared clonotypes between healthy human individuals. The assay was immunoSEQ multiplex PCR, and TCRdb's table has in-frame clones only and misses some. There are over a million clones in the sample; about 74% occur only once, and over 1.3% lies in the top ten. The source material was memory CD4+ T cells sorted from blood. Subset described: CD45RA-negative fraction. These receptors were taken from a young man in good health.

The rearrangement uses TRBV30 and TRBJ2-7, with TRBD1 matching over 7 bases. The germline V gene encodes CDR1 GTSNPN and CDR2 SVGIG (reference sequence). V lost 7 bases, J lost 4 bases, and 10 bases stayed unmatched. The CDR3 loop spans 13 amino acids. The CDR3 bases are TGTGCCTTAAAGCCAGGGGGAAGGTACGAGCAGTACTTC. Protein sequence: CALKPGGRYEQYF.

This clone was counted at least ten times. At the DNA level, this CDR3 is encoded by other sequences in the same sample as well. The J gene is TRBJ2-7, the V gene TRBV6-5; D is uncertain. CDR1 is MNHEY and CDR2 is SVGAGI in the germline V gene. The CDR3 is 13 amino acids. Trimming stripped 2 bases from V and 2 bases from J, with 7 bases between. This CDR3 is CASSYSPTYEQYF. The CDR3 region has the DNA TGTGCCAGCAGTTACAGTCCTACCTACGAGCAGTACTTC.

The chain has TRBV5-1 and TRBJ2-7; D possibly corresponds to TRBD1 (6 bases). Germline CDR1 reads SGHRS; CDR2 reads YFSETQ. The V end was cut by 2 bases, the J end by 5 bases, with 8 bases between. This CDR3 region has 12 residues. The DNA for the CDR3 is TGCGCCAGCAGCTTCCAGGGGAACGAGCAGTACTTC. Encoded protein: CASSFQGNEQYF.

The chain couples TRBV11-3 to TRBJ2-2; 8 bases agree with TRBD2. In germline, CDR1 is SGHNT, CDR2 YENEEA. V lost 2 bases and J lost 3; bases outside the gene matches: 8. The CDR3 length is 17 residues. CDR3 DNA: TGTGCCAGCAGCTTATATAAGCCAGCGGGAGACACCGGGGAGCTGTTTTTT. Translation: CASSLYKPAGDTGELFF.

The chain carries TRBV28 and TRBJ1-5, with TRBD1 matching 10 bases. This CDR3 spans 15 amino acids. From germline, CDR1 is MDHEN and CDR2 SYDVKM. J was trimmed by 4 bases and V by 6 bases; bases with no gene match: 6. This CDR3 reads CASSFDRGRNQPQHF. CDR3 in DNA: TGTGCCAGCAGCTTTGACAGGGGGCGAAATCAGCCCCAGCATTTT.

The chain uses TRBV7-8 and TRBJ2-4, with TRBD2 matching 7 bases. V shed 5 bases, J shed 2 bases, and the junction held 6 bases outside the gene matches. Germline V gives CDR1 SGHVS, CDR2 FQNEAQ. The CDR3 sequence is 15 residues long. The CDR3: CASSLIGGTKNIQYF. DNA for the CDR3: TGTGCCAGCAGCCTAATCGGGGGGACCAAAAACATTCAGTACTTC.

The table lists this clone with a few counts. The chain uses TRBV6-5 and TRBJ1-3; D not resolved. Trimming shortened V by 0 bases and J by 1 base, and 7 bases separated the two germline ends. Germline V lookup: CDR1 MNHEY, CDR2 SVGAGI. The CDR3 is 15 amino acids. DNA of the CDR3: TGTGCCAGCAGTTACTCTCAGGCATCTGGAAACACCATATATTTT. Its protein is CASSYSQASGNTIYF.

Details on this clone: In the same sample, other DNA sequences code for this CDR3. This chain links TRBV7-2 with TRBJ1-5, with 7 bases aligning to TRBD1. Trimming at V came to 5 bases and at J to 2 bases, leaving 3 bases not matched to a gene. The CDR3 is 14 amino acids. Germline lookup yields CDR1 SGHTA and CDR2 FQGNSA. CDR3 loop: CASSLDRGNQPQHF. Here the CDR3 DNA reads TGTGCCAGCAGCCTTGACAGGGGCAATCAGCCCCAGCATTTT.

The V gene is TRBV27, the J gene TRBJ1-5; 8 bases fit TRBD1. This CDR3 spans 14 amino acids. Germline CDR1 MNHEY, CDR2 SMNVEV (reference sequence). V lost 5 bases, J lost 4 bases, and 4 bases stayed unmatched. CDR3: CASSRTGRNQPQHF. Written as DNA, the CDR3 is TGTGCCAGCAGTCGGACAGGGCGTAATCAGCCCCAGCATTTT.

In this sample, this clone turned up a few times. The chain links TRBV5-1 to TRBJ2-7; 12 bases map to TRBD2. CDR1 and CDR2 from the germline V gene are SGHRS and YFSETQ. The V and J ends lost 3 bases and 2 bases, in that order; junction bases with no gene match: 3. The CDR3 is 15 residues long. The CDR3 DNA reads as TGCGCCAGCAGCTCGACTAGCGGGGGCGCCTACGAGCAGTACTTC. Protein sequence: CASSSTSGGAYEQYF.

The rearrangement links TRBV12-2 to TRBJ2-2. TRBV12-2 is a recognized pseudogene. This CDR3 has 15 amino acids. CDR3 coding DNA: TGTGCAAGTCGCTCCGGGACGGCGAACACCGGGGAGCTGTTTTTT. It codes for CASRSGTANTGELFF.

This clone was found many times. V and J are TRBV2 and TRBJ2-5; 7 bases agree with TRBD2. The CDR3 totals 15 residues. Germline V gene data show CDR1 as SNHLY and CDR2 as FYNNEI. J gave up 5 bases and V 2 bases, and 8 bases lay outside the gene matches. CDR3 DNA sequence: TGTGCCAGCAGTGAACAGGGCGGGAGAGGGGAGACCCAGTACTTC. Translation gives CASSEQGGRGETQYF. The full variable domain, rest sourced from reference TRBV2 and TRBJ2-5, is EPEVTQTPSHQVTQMGQEVILRCVPISNHLYFYWYRQILGQKVEFLVSFYNNEISEKSEIFDDQFSVERPDGSNFTLKIRSTKLEDSAMYFCASSEQGGRGETQYFGPGTRLLVL.

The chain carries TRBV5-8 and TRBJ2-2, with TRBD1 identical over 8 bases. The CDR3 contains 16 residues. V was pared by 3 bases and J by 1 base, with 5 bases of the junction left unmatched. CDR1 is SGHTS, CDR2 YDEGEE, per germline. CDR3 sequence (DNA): TGTGCCAGCAGCTCAGACAGGGGATGGAACACCGGGGAGCTGTTTTTT. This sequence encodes CASSSDRGWNTGELFF.

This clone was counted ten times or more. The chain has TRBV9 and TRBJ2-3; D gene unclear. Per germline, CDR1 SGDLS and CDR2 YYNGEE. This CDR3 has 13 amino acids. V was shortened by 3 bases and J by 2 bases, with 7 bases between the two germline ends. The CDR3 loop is CASSDRYTDTQYF. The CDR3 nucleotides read TGTGCCAGCAGCGATCGCTACACAGATACGCAGTATTTT.

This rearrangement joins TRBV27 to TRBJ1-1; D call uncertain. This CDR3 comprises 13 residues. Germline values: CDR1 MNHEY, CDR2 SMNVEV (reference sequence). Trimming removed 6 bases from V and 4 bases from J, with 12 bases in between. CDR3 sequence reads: CASRPAPPTEAFF. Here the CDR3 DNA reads TGTGCCAGCAGACCCGCCCCCCCCACTGAAGCTTTCTTT.

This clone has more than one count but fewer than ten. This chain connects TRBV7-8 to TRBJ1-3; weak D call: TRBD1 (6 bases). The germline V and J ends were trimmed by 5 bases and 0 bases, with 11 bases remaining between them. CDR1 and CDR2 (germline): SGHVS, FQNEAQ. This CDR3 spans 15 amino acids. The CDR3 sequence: CASSAPQGSGNTIYF. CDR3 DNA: TGTGCCAGCAGCGCCCCACAGGGCTCTGGAAACACCATATATTTT.

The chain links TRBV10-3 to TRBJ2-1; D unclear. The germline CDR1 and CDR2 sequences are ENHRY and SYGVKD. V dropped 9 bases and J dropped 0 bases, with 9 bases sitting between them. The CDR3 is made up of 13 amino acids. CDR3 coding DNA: TGTGCCATAGGTCAAAGCTCCTACAATGAGCAGTTCTTC. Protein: CAIGQSSYNEQFF.

CDR3 DNA: TGTGCCAGCCGAACCACAGATACGCAGTATTTT. Protein sequence: CASRTTDTQYF. The V call is TRBV11-2, the J call TRBJ2-3; D is unclear. V lost 8 bases and J 2 bases, leaving 5 bases between the germline ends. The CDR3 runs to 11 residues. Germline V gene sequence: CDR1 SGHAT, CDR2 FQNNGV.

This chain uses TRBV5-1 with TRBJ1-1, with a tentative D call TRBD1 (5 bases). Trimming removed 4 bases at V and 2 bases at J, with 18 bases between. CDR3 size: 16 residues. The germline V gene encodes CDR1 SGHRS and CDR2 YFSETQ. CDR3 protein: CASSVQPGTQNTEAFF. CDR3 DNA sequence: TGCGCCAGCAGCGTTCAACCCGGGACCCAAAACACTGAAGCTTTCTTT.

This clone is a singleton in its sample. CDR3 region: CASLTSGRNEQFF. CDR3 coding DNA: TGTGCCAGCCTCACTAGCGGGAGAAATGAGCAGTTCTTC. The chain joins TRBV6-5 to TRBJ2-1; 11 bases are shared with TRBD2. This CDR3 comprises 13 residues. V dropped 8 bases and J dropped 7; count of bases not matched to a gene: 4. Germline-derived CDR1 and CDR2 are MNHEY and SVGAGI.

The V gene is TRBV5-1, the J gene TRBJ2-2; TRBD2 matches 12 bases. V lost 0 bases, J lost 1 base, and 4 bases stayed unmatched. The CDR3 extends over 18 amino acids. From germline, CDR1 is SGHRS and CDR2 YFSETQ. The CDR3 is CASSLGLAGALNTGELFF. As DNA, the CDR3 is TGCGCCAGCAGCTTGGGACTAGCGGGAGCCTTGAACACCGGGGAGCTGTTTTTT.

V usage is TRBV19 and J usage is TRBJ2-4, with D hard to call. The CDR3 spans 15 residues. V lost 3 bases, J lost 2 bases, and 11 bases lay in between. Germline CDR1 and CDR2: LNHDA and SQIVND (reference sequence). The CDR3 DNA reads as TGTGCCAGTAGTATCGGAACGGAGACCAAAAACATTCAGTACTTC. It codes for CASSIGTETKNIQYF.

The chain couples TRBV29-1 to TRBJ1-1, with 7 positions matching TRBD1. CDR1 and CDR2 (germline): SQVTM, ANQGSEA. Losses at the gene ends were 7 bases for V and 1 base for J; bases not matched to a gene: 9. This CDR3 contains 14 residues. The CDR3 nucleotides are TGCAGCGCCGAGAAGGGGGCTGGGAACACTGAAGCTTTCTTT. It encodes CSAEKGAGNTEAFF.

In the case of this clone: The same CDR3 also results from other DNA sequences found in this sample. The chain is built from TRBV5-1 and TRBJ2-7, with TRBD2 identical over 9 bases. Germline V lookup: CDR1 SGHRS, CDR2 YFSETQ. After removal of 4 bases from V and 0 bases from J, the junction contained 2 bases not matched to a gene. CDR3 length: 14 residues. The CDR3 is CASSPAGGSYEQYF. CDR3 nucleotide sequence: TGCGCCAGCAGCCCAGCGGGGGGCTCCTACGAGCAGTACTTC.

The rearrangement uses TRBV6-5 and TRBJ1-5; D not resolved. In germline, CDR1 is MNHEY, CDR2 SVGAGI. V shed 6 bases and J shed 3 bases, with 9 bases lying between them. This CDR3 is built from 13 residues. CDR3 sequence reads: CASSLQHNQPQHF. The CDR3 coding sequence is TGTGCCAGCAGCCTCCAGCACAATCAGCCCCAGCATTTT.